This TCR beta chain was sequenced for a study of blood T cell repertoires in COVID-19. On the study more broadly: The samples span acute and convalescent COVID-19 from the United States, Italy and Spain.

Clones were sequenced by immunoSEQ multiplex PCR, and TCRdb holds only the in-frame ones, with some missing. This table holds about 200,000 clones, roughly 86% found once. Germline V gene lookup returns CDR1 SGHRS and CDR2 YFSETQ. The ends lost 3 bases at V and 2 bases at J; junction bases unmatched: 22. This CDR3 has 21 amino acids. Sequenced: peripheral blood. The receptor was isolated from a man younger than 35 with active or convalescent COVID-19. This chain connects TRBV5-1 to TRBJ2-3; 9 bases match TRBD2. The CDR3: CASSSTRFSRGRAEDTDTQYF. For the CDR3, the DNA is TGCGCCAGCAGCTCCACGCGTTTTTCGCGCGGGAGGGCCGAGGACACAGATACGCAGTATTTT.